This T cell receptor (beta chain) was captured in a study of resident and recirculating memory T cells in vitiligo. Study-wide findings and caveats: Clonality differed among vitiligo lesions, with no unique dominant clone. TCR sequences were not conserved across biopsy sites or patients.

Regarding this clone: Its target is not known.

The method was immunoSEQ multiplex PCR; TCRdb's version includes in-frame clones alone and lacks a portion of them. The table shows roughly 80,000 clones, with around 90% occurring only once. Anyone treated within the previous three months was excluded. This receptor was identified in a male donor with vitiligo. Sequencing was performed on blood.

CDR3 coding DNA: TGCGCCAGCAGCACCCTCGGGAGCCCCGGGGAGCTGTTTTTT. Its protein is CASSTLGSPGELFF. The genes are TRBV5-1 and TRBJ2-2, with D tentatively TRBD2 (6 bases). Looked up from germline, CDR1 is SGHRS and CDR2 is YFSETQ. Trimming cost V 4 bases and J 6 bases, with 13 bases left between them. The CDR3 contains 14 residues.